A selection of T cell receptor beta chains follows, all from one sample in a study of blood T cell repertoires in COVID-19. The protocol was immunoSEQ multiplex PCR, while the TCRdb copy is restricted to in-frame clones and leaves out a portion. The profile shows under 450,000 clones, about 87% of them singletons. Sample: peripheral blood. Receptors originate from a woman between 50 and 59 years old with COVID-19, enrolled during active disease. CDR3s include the opening cysteine and the closing phenylalanine or tryptophan. Fields, in order: clone size, D gene, V gene, J gene, CDR3 DNA, CDR3 protein. The D gene is left open where the match is weak. Size is stated for part of the rows, as once, few or many counts, or as a class when the clone is expanded.

>few|-|TRBV18|TRBJ2-5
TGTGCCAGCTCACCCGGTCGGGGGTCGGAGACCCAGTACTTC
CASSPGRGSETQYF
>-|TRBD1|TRBV5-1|TRBJ1-2
TGCGCCAGCAGCTTGGCCCAGGGGGATCGGTATGGCTACACCTTC
CASSLAQGDRYGYTF
>-|-|TRBV7-9|TRBJ2-7
TGTGCCAGCAGCCCGACTACGGATTGGGAAGAGCAGTACTTC
CASSPTTDWEEQYF
>-|-|TRBV11-2|TRBJ1-4
TGTGCCAGCAGCCCAGGGACTGTTAATGAAAAACTGTTTTTT
CASSPGTVNEKLFF
>-|TRBD1|TRBV6-5|TRBJ1-1
TGTGCCAGCAGTTACTCGATTGGGACAGGGGACGCTTTCTTT
CASSYSIGTGDAFF
>-|-|TRBV9|TRBJ1-1
TGTGCCAGCAGCGCGGGAGTGAACACTGAAGCTTTCTTT
CASSAGVNTEAFF
>-|TRBD1|TRBV19|TRBJ1-6
TGTGCCAGTAGAGACAGGGGCGGTGATTCACCCCTCCACTTT
CASRDRGGDSPLHF
>once|-|TRBV7-9|TRBJ1-4
TGTGCCAGCAGCCCTAACAGTTTTCCCGAAAAACTGTTTTTT
CASSPNSFPEKLFF
>-|-|TRBV24-1|TRBJ1-4
TGTGCCACCAGTGATTTAGGAGGAAAACTGTTTTTT
CATSDLGGKLFF
>-|TRBD1|TRBV11-2|TRBJ1-6
TGTGCCAGCAGCGCGAGACAGGGGATCGCTAATTCACCCCTCCACTTT
CASSARQGIANSPLHF
>few|-|TRBV6-2/TRBV6-3|TRBJ2-7
TGTGCCAGCAGTTGGTCCGGGCAGGGCCTAGCCTACGAGCAGTACTTC
CASSWSGQGLAYEQYF
>-|TRBD2|TRBV9|TRBJ2-3
TGTGCCAGCGACGGGACTAGCGGGGGGGGCACAGATACGCAGTATTTT
CASDGTSGGGTDTQYF
>-|TRBD1|TRBV19|TRBJ1-5
TGTGCCAGCGCAGACAGGGCCTATCAGCCCCAGCATTTT
CASADRAYQPQHF
>-|-|TRBV19|TRBJ1-1
TGTGCCAGTAGTCCGTCAAAGAAGGGGGTCACTGAAGCTTTCTTT
CASSPSKKGVTEAFF
>once|-|TRBV2|TRBJ1-6
TGTGCCAGCAGTGAGGGAGGACCCCGATCACCCCTCCACTTT
CASSEGGPRSPLHF
>-|TRBD1|TRBV5-4|TRBJ1-6
TGTGCCAGCAGTCATTATCGACAGGGGGTTAGTTCACCCCTCCACTTT
CASSHYRQGVSSPLHF
>once|-|TRBV3-1/TRBV3-2|TRBJ2-7
TGTGCCAGCACGGGGAGAACCTACGAGCAGTACTTC
CASTGRTYEQYF
>-|-|TRBV25-1|TRBJ1-3
TGTGCCAGCAGTGAATCTATGGCTAGCTCTGGAAACACCATATATTTT
CASSESMASSGNTIYF
>-|-|TRBV5-4|TRBJ1-1
TGTGCCAGCAGCTTGCGGGCCGGGGGCACTGAAGCTTTCTTT
CASSLRAGGTEAFF
>-|TRBD1|TRBV13|TRBJ1-1
TGTGCCAGCAGCTTGACAGGGGAAAAAACTGAAGCTTTCTTT
CASSLTGEKTEAFF
>-|TRBD1|TRBV7-2|TRBJ2-7
TGTGCCAGCAGCTACGGGACAGGGGTCTCCTACGAGCAGTACTTC
CASSYGTGVSYEQYF
>-|-|TRBV9|TRBJ1-5
TGTGCCAGCGCTTTCCCAGCGTGGCAGAAAGACAATCAGCCCCAGCATTTT
CASAFPAWQKDNQPQHF
>-|TRBD1|TRBV7-3|TRBJ1-3
TGTGCCAGCAGGCACCCGGGACAGGACAACCTCTCTGGAAACACCATATATTTT
CASRHPGQDNLSGNTIYF
>-|-|TRBV24-1|TRBJ1-2
TGTGCCACCAGTGGAGCCCTCGGTGGCTACACCTTC
CATSGALGGYTF
>-|-|TRBV27|TRBJ2-7
TGTGCCAGCACCCACGGCGGGATCGGAGGCGAGCAGTACTTC
CASTHGGIGGEQYF
>-|-|TRBV3-1/TRBV3-2|TRBJ2-2
TGTGCCAGCAGCCCCAGTAGGAGCACCGGGGAGCTGTTTTTT
CASSPSRSTGELFF
>-|-|TRBV9|TRBJ1-1
TGTGCCAGCAGCGTAGACGGCGGAACGAACACTGAAGCTTTCTTT
CASSVDGGTNTEAFF
>-|-|TRBV9|TRBJ1-3
TGTGCCAGCAGCGCGTGGGGCGACAGCGCTGGAAACACCATATATTTT
CASSAWGDSAGNTIYF
>-|-|TRBV7-8|TRBJ1-1
TGTGCCAGCAGCCGAATAAACGGCCCCACAGGGATCTATGATACCCTGTGGGGAAACACTGAAGCTTTCTTT
CASSRINGPTGIYDTLWGNTEAFF
>-|-|TRBV9|TRBJ2-3
TGTGCCAGCAGCGTAGGGCGCACAGATACGCAGTATTTT
CASSVGRTDTQYF
>-|TRBD1|TRBV5-1|TRBJ1-2
TGCGCCAGCAGCTTACTCCCCCGGGACAGGGGGGCCTACTTCTATGGCTACACCTTC
CASSLLPRDRGAYFYGYTF
>-|-|TRBV7-9|TRBJ1-2
TGTGCCAGCAATCCGGACAGCCGGCCGATTGGCTACACCTTC
CASNPDSRPIGYTF
>-|TRBD2|TRBV19|TRBJ2-1
TGTGCCAGTAGAGCGGGGGGCTATATCAATGAGCAGTTCTTC
CASRAGGYINEQFF
>once|-|TRBV5-6|TRBJ2-5
TGTGCCAGCAGCTTTTTTGGACCCGGAGGGGAGACCCAGTACTTC
CASSFFGPGGETQYF
>-|-|TRBV11-2|TRBJ2-7
TGTGCCAGCAGCTTAAGGAGGGGGGGCGGCGAGCAGTACTTC
CASSLRRGGGEQYF
>-|TRBD1|TRBV7-3|TRBJ1-2
TGTGCCAGCAGCCCATCCGGGACAGGGCCGGCGTATGGCTACACCTTC
CASSPSGTGPAYGYTF
>once|-|TRBV10-2|TRBJ2-7
TGCGCCAGCCGGGACAAGGACTACGAGCAGTACTTC
CASRDKDYEQYF
>-|-|TRBV7-9|TRBJ1-3
TGTGCCAGCAGCTTAGCTCAGCAGGGATCTGGAAACACCATATATTTT
CASSLAQQGSGNTIYF
>-|TRBD2|TRBV30|TRBJ2-1
TGTGCCTGGGGCGTCGGGGGGTTAAATGAGCAGTTCTTC
CAWGVGGLNEQFF
>-|TRBD1|TRBV4-1|TRBJ1-2
TGCGCCAGCAGCCCAGGGACAGGGTGGGATACTAACTATGGCTACACCTTC
CASSPGTGWDTNYGYTF
>-|-|TRBV13|TRBJ1-2
TGTGCCAGCAGCTTAGGCCGTGGGGGACTCGGTGGCTACACCTTC
CASSLGRGGLGGYTF
>-|-|TRBV18|TRBJ1-2
TGTGCCAGCTCACCGAAACGAGGGGGTCCTGGCTACACCTTC
CASSPKRGGPGYTF
>-|TRBD1|TRBV30|TRBJ2-7
TGTGCCTGGAGTGGCCCGCAGGGGGCCTACGAGCAGTACTTC
CAWSGPQGAYEQYF
>once|-|TRBV2|TRBJ2-3
TGTGCCAGCAGACCCGGGACATGGAGCACAGATACGCAGTATTTT
CASRPGTWSTDTQYF
>few|-|TRBV25-1|TRBJ1-1
TGTGCCAGCAGCCCACCCGGGGGTAGGAACACTGAAGCTTTCTTT
CASSPPGGRNTEAFF
>-|-|TRBV28|TRBJ1-2
TGTGCCAGCAGCCAACATATTAACTATGGCTACACCTTC
CASSQHINYGYTF
>-|-|TRBV5-1|TRBJ2-2
TGCGCCAGCAGCTTCATCGAGGGCCACGGGGAGCTGTTTTTT
CASSFIEGHGELFF
>-|TRBD1|TRBV4-1|TRBJ1-2
TGCGCCAGCAGCCTAACCGGGACAGAGCCCTATGGCTACACCTTC
CASSLTGTEPYGYTF
>-|-|TRBV5-1|TRBJ1-2
TGCGCCAGCAGCTTGATGGCAGGGGCTGATGGCTACACCTTC
CASSLMAGADGYTF
>-|-|TRBV6-5|TRBJ2-7
TGTGCCAGCAGTTACGCGGGGGCTATCTACGAGCAGTACTTC
CASSYAGAIYEQYF
>-|-|TRBV6-6|TRBJ1-4
TGTGCCAGCAGTCGCAGACAGCCTGAATCTGCAACTAATGAAAAACTGTTTTTT
CASSRRQPESATNEKLFF
>-|-|TRBV27|TRBJ2-1
TGTGCCAGCAGTTTAATGGCCCACAATGAGCAGTTCTTC
CASSLMAHNEQFF